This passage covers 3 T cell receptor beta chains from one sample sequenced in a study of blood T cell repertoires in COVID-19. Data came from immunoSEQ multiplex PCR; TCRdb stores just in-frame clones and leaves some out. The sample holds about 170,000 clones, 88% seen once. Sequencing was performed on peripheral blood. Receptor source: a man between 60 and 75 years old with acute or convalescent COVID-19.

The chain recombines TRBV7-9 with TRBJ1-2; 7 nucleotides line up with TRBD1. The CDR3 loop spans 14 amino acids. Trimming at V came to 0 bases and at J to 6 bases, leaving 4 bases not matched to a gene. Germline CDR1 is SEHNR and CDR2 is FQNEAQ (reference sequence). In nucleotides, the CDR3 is TGTGCCAGCAGCTTAGCTGGGACAGTCCATGGCTACACCTTC. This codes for CASSLAGTVHGYTF.

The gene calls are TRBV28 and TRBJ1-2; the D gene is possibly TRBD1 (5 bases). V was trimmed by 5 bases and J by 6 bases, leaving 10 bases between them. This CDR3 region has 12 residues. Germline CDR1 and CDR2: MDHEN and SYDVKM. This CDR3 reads CASSKGSHGYTF. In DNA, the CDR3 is TGTGCCAGCAGTAAGGGGTCCCATGGCTACACCTTC.

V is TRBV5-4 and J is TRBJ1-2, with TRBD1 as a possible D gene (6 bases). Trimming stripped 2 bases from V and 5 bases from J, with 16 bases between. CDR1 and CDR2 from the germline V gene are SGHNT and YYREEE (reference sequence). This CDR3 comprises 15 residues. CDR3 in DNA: TGTGCCAGCAGCTTTGAGGGTGGGGGCCTATATGGCTACACCTTC. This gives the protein CASSFEGGGLYGYTF.